This entry concerns a single T cell receptor (beta chain). Unmatched junction bases numbered 1, after V lost 6 bases and J lost 5 bases. CDR1 is LGHNT, CDR2 FRNRAP, per germline. CDR3 length equals 12 residues. These data originate in a study of blood T cell repertoires in COVID-19. Background on the study: Sites in the United States, Italy and Spain provided acute and convalescent COVID-19 samples. PBMCs, B-cell-depleted T cells, or T cells provided the cDNA or gDNA that made up the material.

Per the original methods: Amplification with reference gene primers provided the estimates of nucleated cell counts. Assay used: immunoSEQ multiplex PCR; TCRdb lists only in-frame clones, some missing. Clonal size and the V and J genes are those of that table, whereas D and trimming came from the DNA. The table records approximately 300,000 clones, around nine tenths of them present only once. During active infection, Seattle patients enrolled and were then monitored through disease. Material: peripheral blood. The chain uses TRBV12-5 and TRBJ2-5; 9 bases are a match to TRBD1. The clonotype comes from a woman aged 30 to 39 with COVID-19, enrolled during active disease. The CDR3 sequence is CASGGTGETQYF. The DNA of the CDR3 is TGTGCTAGTGGGGGGACAGGGGAGACCCAGTACTTC.